One and the same sample provided the 6 T cell receptor beta chains below, sequenced in a study of lymphopenia after photon versus proton radiotherapy. Sequencing used immunoSEQ multiplex PCR; TCRdb keeps in-frame clones, though not all of them. This sample has about 8,300 clones; about 91% occur once, and the top ten carry 20% to 25%. The sequencing used peripheral blood, collected from a patient treated with photon-based radiotherapy. The receptors come from a man older than 75 with cholangiocarcinoma.

The J gene is TRBJ2-7, the V gene TRBV7-2, with D perhaps matching TRBD2 (6 bases). The CDR3 contains 14 residues. Per germline, CDR1 SGHTA and CDR2 FQGNSA. The V gene lost 6 bases and the J gene lost 5 bases, with 17 bases spanning the gap. CDR3 sequence (DNA): TGTGCCAGCAGGGAGGGTCGGGCGAGCCACGAGCAGTACTTC. It specifies CASREGRASHEQYF. Combining the CDR3 with reference TRBV7-2 and TRBJ2-7 gives the whole variable domain GAGVSQSPSNKVTEKGKDVELRCDPISGHTALYWYRQSLGQGLEFLIYFQGNSAPDKSGLPSDRFSAERTGGSVSTLTIQRTQQEDSAVYLCASREGRASHEQYFGPGTRLTVT.

CDR3: CASSLGTAEQFF. The CDR3 DNA is TGTGCCAGCAGCCTCGGGACAGCCGAGCAGTTCTTC. This chain connects TRBV5-5 to TRBJ2-1; 7 nucleotides align to TRBD1. There are 12 residues in the CDR3. Trimming removed 4 bases from V and 10 bases from J; junction bases left unmatched: 5. The V gene's germline CDR1 is SGHKS and CDR2 YYEKEE (reference sequence).

The chain combines TRBV18 with TRBJ1-2, with D maybe TRBD1 (6 bases). CDR3 length equals 14 residues. V lost 3 bases, J lost 2 bases, and 10 bases lay in between. Germline V gene data show CDR1 as KGHSH and CDR2 as LQKENI. CDR3 sequence reads: CASSPGGGNYGYTF. CDR3 DNA: TGTGCCAGCTCACCTGGGGGCGGGAACTATGGCTACACCTTC.

The CDR3 DNA sequence: TGTGCCAGCTCCCGACTAGCGGGGGGGTGGGAGCAGTACTTC. It codes for CASSRLAGGWEQYF. The rearrangement joins TRBV27 to TRBJ2-7, with 14 bases lining up with TRBD2. Per germline, CDR1 MNHEY and CDR2 SMNVEV (reference sequence). V shed 8 bases, J shed 7 bases, and the junction held 7 bases outside the gene matches. CDR3 size: 14 residues.

The rearrangement uses TRBV9 and TRBJ1-1; D remains unclear. Trimming pared 4 bases from V and 6 bases from J, leaving 16 bases between. Germline V lookup: CDR1 SGDLS, CDR2 YYNGEE. The length of the CDR3 is 14 residues. Here the CDR3 reads CASSLRVYSAEAFF. DNA for the CDR3: TGTGCCAGCAGCCTGAGGGTCTACTCGGCTGAAGCTTTCTTT.

The rearrangement uses TRBV6-6 and TRBJ2-7; 7 nucleotides line up with TRBD1. CDR1 is MNHNY, CDR2 SVGAGI, per germline (reference sequence). Germline trimming cut 7 bases from V and 2 bases from J; bases unmatched to any gene: 2. The CDR3 spans 12 residues. The CDR3 reads CASNRGPYEQYF. CDR3 nucleotides: TGTGCCAGCAACAGGGGACCCTACGAGCAGTACTTC.